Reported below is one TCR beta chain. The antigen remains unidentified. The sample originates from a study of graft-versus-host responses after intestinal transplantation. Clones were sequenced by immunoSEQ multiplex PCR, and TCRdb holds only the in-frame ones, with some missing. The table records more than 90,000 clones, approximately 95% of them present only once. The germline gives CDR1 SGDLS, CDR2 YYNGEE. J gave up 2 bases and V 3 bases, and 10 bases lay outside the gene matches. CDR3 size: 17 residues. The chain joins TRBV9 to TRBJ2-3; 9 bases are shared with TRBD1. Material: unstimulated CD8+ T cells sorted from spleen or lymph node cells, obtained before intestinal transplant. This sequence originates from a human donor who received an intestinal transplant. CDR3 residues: CASSAFTGGRSTDTQYF. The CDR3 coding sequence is TGTGCCAGCAGCGCGTTTACAGGGGGCAGATCCACAGATACGCAGTATTTT.